One sample yielded the 20 T cell receptor beta chains listed below, sequenced in a study of blood T cell repertoires in COVID-19. Libraries were prepared by immunoSEQ multiplex PCR; TCRdb keeps only in-frame clonotypes and omits some of them. The table shows 170,000 or so clones, with approximately 88% occurring only once. Input material: peripheral blood. The receptors stem from a woman aged 60-75 years with acute or convalescent COVID-19.

The rearrangement joins TRBV7-3 to TRBJ2-1; 8 bases line up with TRBD2. V lost 3 bases to trimming and J lost 9 bases; unmatched junction nucleotides: 10. Germline-derived CDR1 and CDR2 are SGHTA and FQGTGA. The CDR3 is made up of 15 amino acids. Written as DNA, the CDR3 is TGTGCCAGCAGCTTCAACGGGGGGGCTCAATTTGAGCAGTTCTTC. Protein sequence: CASSFNGGAQFEQFF. Using reference TRBV7-3 and TRBJ2-1 for the parts outside the CDR3, the full variable domain is GAGVSQTPSNKVTEKGKYVELRCDPISGHTALYWYRQSLGQGPEFLIYFQGTGAADDSGLPNDRFFAVRPEGSVSTLKIQRTERGDSAVYLCASSFNGGAQFEQFFGPGTRLTVL.

The chain recombines TRBV6-5 with TRBJ1-5, with D possibly TRBD1 on 5 matching bases. V dropped 4 bases and J dropped 3 bases, with 10 bases sitting between them. Germline values: CDR1 MNHEY, CDR2 SVGAGI. The length of the CDR3 is 14 residues. The CDR3 bases are TGTGCCAGCAGTTTGACAGAATCCAATCAGCCCCAGCATTTT. Amino acid sequence: CASSLTESNQPQHF.

In this sample, this clone turned up a few times. This chain links TRBV5-4 with TRBJ2-7, with 10 positions matching TRBD1. Germline CDR1 and CDR2: SGHNT and YYREEE (reference sequence). Trimming took 0 bases from V and 0 from J; bases not matched to a gene: 3. This CDR3 is 16 amino acids long. The CDR3 sequence: CASSLGQGANSYEQYF. Written as DNA, the CDR3 is TGTGCCAGCAGCTTGGGACAGGGGGCCAACTCCTACGAGCAGTACTTC.

This chain uses TRBV4-3 with TRBJ1-2; D may be TRBD1 (5 bases). Germline-derived CDR1 and CDR2 are LGHNA and YSLEER. This CDR3 spans 15 amino acids. V was shortened by 0 bases and J by 8 bases, with 16 bases between the two germline ends. This CDR3 reads CASSQDGQGAMGYTF. The CDR3 nucleotides read TGCGCCAGCAGCCAAGATGGCCAGGGTGCCATGGGCTACACCTTC.

The rearrangement joins TRBV4-2 to TRBJ1-5; TRBD1 matches 9 bases. The CDR3 is made up of 16 amino acids. Germline CDR1 reads LGHNA; CDR2 reads YNFKEQ. J was trimmed by 4 bases and V by 2 bases; bases with no gene match: 6. CDR3 residues: CASSQPGQGGNQPQHF. DNA for the CDR3: TGTGCCAGCAGCCAACCGGGACAGGGCGGAAATCAGCCCCAGCATTTT.

The chain recombines TRBV9 with TRBJ2-7, with TRBD2 matching 11 bases. Trimming removed 4 bases from V and 7 bases from J; junction bases left unmatched: 4. The CDR3 consists of 13 residues. The germline V gene has CDR1 SGDLS and CDR2 YYNGEE. CDR3 loop: CASSPTSGGEQYF. The CDR3 nucleotides are TGTGCCAGCAGCCCAACTAGCGGGGGAGAGCAGTACTTC. The entire variable domain, with the rest obtained from reference TRBV9 and TRBJ2-7, is as follows: DSGVTQTPKHLITATGQRVTLRCSPRSGDLSVYWYQQSLDQGLQFLIQYYNGEERAKGNILERFSAQQFPDLHSELNLSSLELGDSALYFCASSPTSGGEQYFGPGTRLTVT.

V and J are TRBV6-5 and TRBJ1-6; no definite D call. Germline CDR1 is MNHEY and CDR2 is SVGAGI. The CDR3 is 14 residues long. V was cut by 10 bases and J by 1 base, with 11 bases left in between. The CDR3 reads CATYPRSYNSPLHF. The CDR3 DNA is TGTGCCACCTATCCCAGGTCCTATAATTCACCCCTCCACTTT.

The chain uses TRBV18 and TRBJ2-1; 9 nucleotides line up with TRBD2. Per germline, CDR1 KGHSH and CDR2 LQKENI. The CDR3 contains 19 residues. J lost 2 bases, V lost 0 bases, and 11 bases had no gene match. CDR3 sequence reads: CASSPPGRGGQRPYNEQFF. CDR3 coding DNA: TGTGCCAGCTCACCACCGGGGCGGGGGGGCCAGAGGCCCTACAATGAGCAGTTCTTC.

J is TRBJ1-5 and V is TRBV6-5; D may be TRBD1 (6 bases). This CDR3 is 15 amino acids long. V lost 6 bases and J lost 0, with 12 bases in between. Looked up from germline, CDR1 is MNHEY and CDR2 is SVGAGI. The CDR3 nucleotides read TGTGCCAGCAGCCCAGGGGATTATAGCAATCAGCCCCAGCATTTT. Translation gives CASSPGDYSNQPQHF.

V and J are TRBV19 and TRBJ1-2; tentative D call: TRBD1 (5 bases). Deletions cut 3 bases from V and 3 bases from J, with 11 bases between. The CDR3 covers 14 residues. In germline, CDR1 is LNHDA, CDR2 SQIVND (reference sequence). CDR3 amino acids: CASSIRAGDYGYTF. CDR3 DNA: TGTGCCAGTAGTATCAGGGCAGGAGACTATGGCTACACCTTC.

The chain links TRBV29-1 to TRBJ1-1, with D possibly being TRBD1 (6 bases). The germline V and J ends were trimmed by 4 bases and 5 bases, with 14 bases remaining between them. This CDR3 contains 13 residues. CDR1 and CDR2 from the germline V gene are SQVTM and ANQGSEA. The DNA for the CDR3 is TGCAGCGTTGTCCAGGGGAGTTGGACTGAAGCTTTCTTT. Its protein is CSVVQGSWTEAFF.

The rearrangement uses TRBV12-3 or TRBV12-4 and TRBJ2-5; 8 nucleotides align to TRBD2. This CDR3 contains 13 residues. Unmatched junction bases numbered 3, after V lost 4 bases and J lost 5 bases. CDR3 loop: CASSWTSPETQYF. Here the CDR3 DNA reads TGTGCCAGCAGTTGGACTAGCCCGGAGACCCAGTACTTC.

Written as DNA, the CDR3 is TGTGCCACCAGAGTTGCGAAATCTAGCAATCAGCCCCAGCATTTT. Protein product: CATRVAKSSNQPQHF. V gene TRBV15 combines with J gene TRBJ1-5; no definite D call. The ends were cut back, 6 bases at V and 0 bases at J, with 12 bases in the middle. The germline V gene has CDR1 LNHNV and CDR2 YYDKDF (reference sequence). The CDR3 extends over 15 amino acids.

V and J are TRBV3-1 (or the pseudogene TRBV3-2) and TRBJ2-3, with 9 nucleotides matching TRBD1. V trimming: 0 bases; J trimming: 1 base; junction bases outside the gene matches: 14. The CDR3 runs 20 residues. Germline V gives CDR1 LGHDT, CDR2 YNNKEL (reference sequence). The DNA for the CDR3 is TGTGCCAGCAGCCAAGACGGTCAAGCCTCCGGGACAGGGCGCACAGATACGCAGTATTTT. Protein product: CASSQDGQASGTGRTDTQYF.

The V gene is TRBV29-1, the J gene TRBJ1-2; 8 bases agree with TRBD1. Trimming cost V 2 bases and J 8 bases; bases outside gene matches: 13. Germline V gives CDR1 SQVTM, CDR2 ANQGSEA. This CDR3 has 15 residues. The CDR3 loop is CSVEPGVKDREGYTF. In nucleotides, the CDR3 is TGCAGCGTTGAACCGGGGGTGAAGGACAGGGAAGGCTACACCTTC.

This chain uses TRBV25-1 with TRBJ2-3; 10 bases match TRBD1. Unmatched junction bases numbered 5, after V lost 3 bases and J lost 2 bases. Looked up from germline, CDR1 is MGHDK and CDR2 is SYGVNS. CDR3 length equals 16 residues. CDR3 DNA sequence: TGTGCCAGCAGTGACCGGGACAGGGGTCTCACAGATACGCAGTATTTT. This encodes CASSDRDRGLTDTQYF.

The chain combines TRBV5-1 with TRBJ2-7; D is possibly TRBD2 (6 bases). CDR3 length equals 16 residues. Germline V gene data show CDR1 as SGHRS and CDR2 as YFSETQ. V was pared by 5 bases and J by 0 bases, with 18 bases between. The CDR3 coding sequence is TGCGCCAGCAGGGGGGGATCCAGCGTAGTCTCCTACGAGCAGTACTTC. Translation gives CASRGGSSVVSYEQYF.

The J gene is TRBJ1-4, the V gene TRBV18; TRBD1 matches 8 bases. J lost 0 bases, V lost 3 bases, and 9 bases had no gene match. This CDR3 has 18 residues. Germline V gene lookup returns CDR1 KGHSH and CDR2 LQKENI. The CDR3 DNA follows: TGTGCCAGCTCACCTGGACAGGGCCTTGCATCAACTAATGAAAAACTGTTTTTT. It translates to CASSPGQGLASTNEKLFF.

The chain employs TRBV27 and TRBJ2-7, with 9 bases identical to TRBD1. The CDR3 has 16 residues. CDR1 and CDR2 from the germline V gene are MNHEY and SMNVEV (reference sequence). The trim removed 3 bases at V and 0 bases at J, leaving 6 bases unmatched. CDR3 bases: TGTGCCAGCAGTTTCCACGGACAGGGGCACTCCTACGAGCAGTACTTC. Protein sequence: CASSFHGQGHSYEQYF.

The rearrangement links TRBV19 to TRBJ2-3, with unresolved D. V lost 1 base, J lost 7 bases, and 18 bases lay in between. Germline V gene data show CDR1 as LNHDA and CDR2 as SQIVND (reference sequence). The CDR3 loop spans 16 amino acids. The CDR3 DNA reads as TGTGCCAGTAGTATAGTGAGTAGGCAGGATCTAAATACGCAGTATTTT. Translated: CASSIVSRQDLNTQYF. The full variable domain, with the rest looked up from reference TRBV19 and TRBJ2-3, is DGGITQSPKYLFRKEGQNVTLSCEQNLNHDAMYWYRQDPGQGLRLIYYSQIVNDFQKGDIAEGYSVSREKKESFPLTVTSAQKNPTAFYLCASSIVSRQDLNTQYFGPGTRLTVL.